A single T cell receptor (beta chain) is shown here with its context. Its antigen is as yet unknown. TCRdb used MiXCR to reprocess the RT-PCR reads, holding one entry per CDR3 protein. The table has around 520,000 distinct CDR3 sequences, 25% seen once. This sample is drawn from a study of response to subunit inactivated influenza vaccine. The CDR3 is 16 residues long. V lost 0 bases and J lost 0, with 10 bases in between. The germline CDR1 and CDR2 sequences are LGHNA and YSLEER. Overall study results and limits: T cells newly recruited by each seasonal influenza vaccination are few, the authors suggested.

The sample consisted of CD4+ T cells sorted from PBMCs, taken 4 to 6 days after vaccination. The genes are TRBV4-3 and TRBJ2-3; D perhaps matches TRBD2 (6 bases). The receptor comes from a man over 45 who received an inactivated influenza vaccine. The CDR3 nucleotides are TGCGCCAGCAGCCAAGATATACGGGGGAGCACAGATACGCAGTATTTT. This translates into CASSQDIRGSTDTQYF.